One and the same sample provided the 3 T cell receptor beta chains below, sequenced in a study of T cell clonality in common variable immunodeficiency (dated by TCRdb to the mid-2010s). What the authors observed across the whole study: Reportedly, TCRbeta sequences from CVID had fewer deletions and N-nucleotide insertions, and highly modified clones with 13 or more V deletions were absent from CVID.

These receptors' targets are unknown. The library was made by the immunoSEQ multiplex PCR assay. TCRdb retrieved this table from immuneACCESS and kept in-frame rearrangements only. Not all clones are present; in checked studies, unresolved V genes account for under half, and no reason is known for the remainder. This sample was tabulated with about 7,300 clones, among which there are no singletons. The top ten constitute around 20% of the sample. The specimen was peripheral blood mononuclear cells. The receptors shown here come from a human donor with common variable immunodeficiency.

Ten or more counts support this clone. With the read ending 3 residues before the CDR3 end, the germline J gene is used to fill in that end. The chain is built from TRBV24-1 and TRBJ2-3, with 13 bases identical to TRBD2. Germline assignment: CDR1 KGHDR and CDR2 SFDVKD. The V gene end was trimmed by 4 bases and the J gene end by 5 bases; junction bases not matched to a gene: 5. CDR3 length: 16 amino acids. The CDR3 here is CATSDRRLAGGDTQYF. Incomplete CDR3 DNA: TGTGCCACCAGTGACCGTAGACTAGCGGGGGGAGATACG.

This clone was counted many times. The read comes to an end 3 residues before the CDR3 does, leaving the germline J gene to fill in the end. The chain uses TRBV2 and TRBJ2-3, with 8 bases lining up with TRBD2. Germline V gives CDR1 SNHLY, CDR2 FYNNEI. This CDR3 spans 14 amino acids. V gave up 8 bases and J gave up 1 base; unmatched junction bases: 5. The CDR3 DNA, read in part, is TGTGCCAGCGGACTAGCTTCGCGCACAGATACG. As protein: CASGLASRTDT. The full CDR3 protein is CASGLASRTDTQYF.

This clone has only a few counts. Read data end 3 residues before the CDR3 end; the end is taken from the germline J gene. The gene calls are TRBV2 and TRBJ2-2; 9 nucleotides align to TRBD2. With V trimmed by 8 bases and J by 7 bases, 8 bases remained unmatched. Per the germline V gene, CDR1 is SNHLY and CDR2 is FYNNEI. The CDR3 has 14 amino acids. CDR3 bases read: TGTGCCAGCTCTGGCGGGAGGGTTGTCGGGGAG. Its protein product is CASSGGRVVGE. The whole CDR3 protein reads CASSGGRVVGELFF. The variable domain in full, completed from reference TRBV2 and TRBJ2-2, reads EPEVTQTPSHQVTQMGQEVILRCVPISNHLYFYWYRQILGQKVEFLVSFYNNEISEKSEIFDDQFSVERPDGSNFTLKIRSTKLEDSAMYFCASSGGRVVGELFFGEGSRLTVL.